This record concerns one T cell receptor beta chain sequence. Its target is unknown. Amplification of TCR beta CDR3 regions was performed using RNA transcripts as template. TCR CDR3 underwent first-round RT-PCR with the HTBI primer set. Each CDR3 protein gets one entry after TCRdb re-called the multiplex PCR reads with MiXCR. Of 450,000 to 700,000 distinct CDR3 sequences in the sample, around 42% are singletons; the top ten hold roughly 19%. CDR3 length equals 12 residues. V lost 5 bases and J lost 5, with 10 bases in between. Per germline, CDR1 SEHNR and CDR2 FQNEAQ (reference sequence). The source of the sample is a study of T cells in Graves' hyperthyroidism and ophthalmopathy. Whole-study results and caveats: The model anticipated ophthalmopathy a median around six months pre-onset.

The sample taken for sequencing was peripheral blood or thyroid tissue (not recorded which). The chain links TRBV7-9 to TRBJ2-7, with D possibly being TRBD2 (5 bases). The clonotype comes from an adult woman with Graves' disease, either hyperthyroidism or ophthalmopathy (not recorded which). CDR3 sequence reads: CASSLTRNEQYF. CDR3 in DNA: TGTGCCAGCAGCCTAACTAGGAACGAGCAGTACTTC.